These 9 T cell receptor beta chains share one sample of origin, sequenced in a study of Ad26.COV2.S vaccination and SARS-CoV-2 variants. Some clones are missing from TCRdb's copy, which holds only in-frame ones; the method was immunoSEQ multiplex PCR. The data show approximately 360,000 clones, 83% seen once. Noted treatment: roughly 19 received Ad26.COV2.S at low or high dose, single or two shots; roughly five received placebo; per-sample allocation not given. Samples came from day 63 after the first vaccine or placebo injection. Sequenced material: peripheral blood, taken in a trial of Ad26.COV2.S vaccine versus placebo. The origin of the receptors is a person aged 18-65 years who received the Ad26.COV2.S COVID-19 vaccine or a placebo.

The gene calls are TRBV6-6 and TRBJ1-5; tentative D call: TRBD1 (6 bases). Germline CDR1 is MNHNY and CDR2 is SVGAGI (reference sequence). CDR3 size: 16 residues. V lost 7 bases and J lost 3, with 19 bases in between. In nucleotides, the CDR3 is TGTGCCAGCACTTCCCCCACAGGGTTCGACAATCAGCCCCAGCATTTT. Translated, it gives CASTSPTGFDNQPQHF.

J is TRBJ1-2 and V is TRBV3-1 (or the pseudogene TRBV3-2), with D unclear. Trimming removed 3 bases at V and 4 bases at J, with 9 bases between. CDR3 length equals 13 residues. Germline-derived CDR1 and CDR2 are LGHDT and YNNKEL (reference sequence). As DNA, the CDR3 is TGTGCCAGCAGCCACAGAGAACCCTATGGCTACACCTTC. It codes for CASSHREPYGYTF.

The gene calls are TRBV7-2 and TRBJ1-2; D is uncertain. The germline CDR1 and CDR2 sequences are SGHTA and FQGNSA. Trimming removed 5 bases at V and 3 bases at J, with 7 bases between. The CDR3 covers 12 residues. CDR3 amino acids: CASSPQDYGYTF. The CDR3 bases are TGTGCCAGCAGCCCTCAGGACTATGGCTACACCTTC.

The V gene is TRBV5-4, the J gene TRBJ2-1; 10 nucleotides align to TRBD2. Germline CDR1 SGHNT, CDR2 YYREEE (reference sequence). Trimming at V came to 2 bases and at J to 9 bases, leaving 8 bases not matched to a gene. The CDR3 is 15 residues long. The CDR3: CASSFRVAGGSEQFF. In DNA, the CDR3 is TGTGCCAGCAGCTTCCGGGTAGCGGGGGGCAGTGAGCAGTTCTTC.

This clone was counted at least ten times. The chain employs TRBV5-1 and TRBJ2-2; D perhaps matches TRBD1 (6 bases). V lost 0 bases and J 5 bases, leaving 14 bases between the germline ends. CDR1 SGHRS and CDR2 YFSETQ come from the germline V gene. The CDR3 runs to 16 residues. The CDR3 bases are TGCGCCAGCAGCTTGGGTCCACAGGGTGGGACCGGGGAGCTGTTTTTT. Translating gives CASSLGPQGGTGELFF.

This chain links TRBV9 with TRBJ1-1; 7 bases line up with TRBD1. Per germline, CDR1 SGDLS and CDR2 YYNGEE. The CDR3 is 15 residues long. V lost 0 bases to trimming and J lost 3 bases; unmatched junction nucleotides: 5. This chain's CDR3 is CASSVASGGDTEAFF. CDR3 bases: TGTGCCAGCAGCGTAGCCTCAGGGGGAGACACTGAAGCTTTCTTT.

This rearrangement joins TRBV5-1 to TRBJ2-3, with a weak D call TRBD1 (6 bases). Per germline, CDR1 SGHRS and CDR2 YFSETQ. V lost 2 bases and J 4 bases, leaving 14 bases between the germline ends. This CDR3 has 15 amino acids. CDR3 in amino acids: CASSFVGQQADTQYF. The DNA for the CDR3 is TGCGCCAGCAGCTTTGTTGGACAGCAGGCAGATACGCAGTATTTT.

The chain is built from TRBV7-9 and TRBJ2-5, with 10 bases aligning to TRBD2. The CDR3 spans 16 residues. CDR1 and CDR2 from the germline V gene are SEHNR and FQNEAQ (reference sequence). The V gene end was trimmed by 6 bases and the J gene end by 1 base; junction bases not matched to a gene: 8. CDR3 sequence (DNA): TGTGCCAGCAGGGTTGGACTAGCGGAATCCCAAGAGACCCAGTACTTC. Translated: CASRVGLAESQETQYF. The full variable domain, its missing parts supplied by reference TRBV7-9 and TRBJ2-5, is DTGVSQNPRHKITKRGQNVTFRCDPISEHNRLYWYRQTLGQGPEFLTYFQNEAQLEKSRLLSDRFSAERPKGSFSTLEIQRTEQGDSAMYLCASRVGLAESQETQYFGPGTRLLVL.

The CDR3 protein is CASSSMSQRTGQGYTF. Written as DNA, the CDR3 is TGTGCCAGCAGCTCTATGTCCCAAAGGACAGGACAGGGCTACACCTTC. V is TRBV5-4 and J is TRBJ1-2, with 7 bases aligning to TRBD1. V was clipped by 3 bases and J by 8 bases; unmatched bases: 16. CDR3 size: 16 residues. Germline V gene sequence: CDR1 SGHNT, CDR2 YYREEE (reference sequence).